This T cell receptor (beta chain) was sequenced in a study of T cell repertoires in cytomegalovirus infection. About the research overall: It can be stated that public TCR beta signatures indicated CMV infection as well as a matching HLA type.

This clonotype appeared a few times. TCRdb fed the reads into MiXCR, producing one record per CDR3 protein. The sample contains 250,000 to 350,000 distinct CDR3 sequences, roughly 23% of which appear only once. CDR1 MDHEN and CDR2 SYDVKM come from the germline V gene. Between the trimmed V and J ends, which lost 10 bases and 3 bases, there was a span of 19 bases. This CDR3 has 14 amino acids. The specimen was PBMCs. The chain combines TRBV28 with TRBJ2-7; D is perhaps TRBD1 (7 bases). This TCR came from a human donor in good health (CMV status not recorded). Some clones in this sample may be carry-over from other donors' samples. The CDR3 region is CATTPGGGHYEQYF. CDR3 DNA sequence: TGTGCCACCACCCCCGGAGGGGGCCACTACGAGCAGTACTTC. Based on the CDR3 plus reference TRBV28 and TRBJ2-7, the full variable domain is DVKVTQSSRYLVKRTGEKVFLECVQDMDHENMFWYRQDPGLGLRLIYFSYDVKMKEKGDIPEGYSVSREKKERFSLILESASTNQTSMYLCATTPGGGHYEQYFGPGTRLTVT.